This entry features one T cell receptor (beta chain) sequence. The antigen is unknown. These data come from a study of response to subunit inactivated influenza vaccine. MiXCR, applied by TCRdb to the RT-PCR reads, yields one record per CDR3 protein. The table has a few hundred thousand distinct CDR3 sequences, 13% to 15% seen once. Study outcomes and limitations: Few new T cells, the authors suggested, are recruited by each seasonal influenza vaccination.

Trimming removed 2 bases at V and 6 bases at J, with 10 bases between. The germline gives CDR1 WNHNN, CDR2 SYGVQD (reference sequence). This CDR3 region has 13 residues. The V call is TRBV10-1, the J call TRBJ1-2, with a weak D call TRBD1 (5 bases). This clonotype was sampled from a man aged 45-65 years who received an inactivated influenza vaccine. Material: PBMCs from blood, obtained approximately 12 days after vaccination. The CDR3 nucleotides read TGCGCCAGCAGTGAGCCGGGGGGGAATGGCTACACCTTC. It yields the protein CASSEPGGNGYTF.